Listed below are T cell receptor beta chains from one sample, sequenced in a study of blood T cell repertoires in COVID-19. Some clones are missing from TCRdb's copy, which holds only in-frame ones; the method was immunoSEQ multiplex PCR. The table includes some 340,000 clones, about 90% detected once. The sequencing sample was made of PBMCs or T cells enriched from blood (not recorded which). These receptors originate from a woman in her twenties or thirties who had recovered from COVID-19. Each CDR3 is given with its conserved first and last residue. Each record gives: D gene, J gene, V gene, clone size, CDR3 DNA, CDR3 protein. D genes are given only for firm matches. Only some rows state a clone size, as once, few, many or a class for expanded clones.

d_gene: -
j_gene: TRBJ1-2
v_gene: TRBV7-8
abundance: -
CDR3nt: TGTGCCAGCAGCTTAGGATCTGACGGGTATGGCTACACCTTC
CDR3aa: CASSLGSDGYGYTF

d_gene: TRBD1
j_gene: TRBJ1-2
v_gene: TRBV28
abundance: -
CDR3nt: TGTGCCAGCAGTTTGGGGAGGACAGGGTACTATGGCTACACCTTC
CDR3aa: CASSLGRTGYYGYTF

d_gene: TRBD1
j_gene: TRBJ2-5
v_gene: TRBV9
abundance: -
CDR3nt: TGTGCCAGCAGCCCGGGACAGGGCTCCTTGGAGACCCAGTACTTC
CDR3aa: CASSPGQGSLETQYF

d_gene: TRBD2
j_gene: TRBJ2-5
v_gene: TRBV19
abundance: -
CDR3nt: TGTGCCAGTAGTATTATCTCGGGGGGGCTTGAGACCCAGTACTTC
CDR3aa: CASSIISGGLETQYF

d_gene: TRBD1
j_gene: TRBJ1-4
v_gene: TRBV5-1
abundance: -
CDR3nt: TGCGCCAGCAGCTCCGGGACAGGGGGCGCAACTAATGAAAAACTGTTTTTT
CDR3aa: CASSSGTGGATNEKLFF

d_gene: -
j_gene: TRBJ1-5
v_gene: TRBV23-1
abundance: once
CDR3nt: TGCGCCAGCAGTCAAGATGGAATGGCCCCTCAGGGAGGGCTTTATCAGCCCCAGCATTTT
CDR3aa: CASSQDGMAPQGGLYQPQHF

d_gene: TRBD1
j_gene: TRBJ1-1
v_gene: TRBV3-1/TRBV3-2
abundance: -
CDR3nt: TGTGCCAGCAGCCAAGGGTTCAGGGGGCCGCGGGGCACTGAAGCTTTCTTT
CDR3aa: CASSQGFRGPRGTEAFF

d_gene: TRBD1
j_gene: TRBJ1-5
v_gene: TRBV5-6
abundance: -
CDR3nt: TGTGCCAGCAGCTTCGGGACAGAGAGCAATCAGCCCCAGCATTTT
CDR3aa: CASSFGTESNQPQHF

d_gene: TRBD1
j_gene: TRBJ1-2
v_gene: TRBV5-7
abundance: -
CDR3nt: TGTGCCAGCAGCTTGGCAGGGGGCGCCTATGGCTACACCTTC
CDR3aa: CASSLAGGAYGYTF

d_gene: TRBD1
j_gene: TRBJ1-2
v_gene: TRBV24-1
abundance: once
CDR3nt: TGTGCCACCAGTGATTGGGACAGGGTTGATGGCTACACCTTC
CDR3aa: CATSDWDRVDGYTF

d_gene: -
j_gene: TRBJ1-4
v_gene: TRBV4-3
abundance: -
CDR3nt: TGCGCCAGCAGCCTCGGGCAGGGTAATGAAAAACTGTTTTTT
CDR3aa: CASSLGQGNEKLFF

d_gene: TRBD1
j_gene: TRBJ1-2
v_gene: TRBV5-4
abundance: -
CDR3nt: TGTGCCAGCAGACCGCAGGGGGCAGATGGCTACACCTTC
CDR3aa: CASRPQGADGYTF

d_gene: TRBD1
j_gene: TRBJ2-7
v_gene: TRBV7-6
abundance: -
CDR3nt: TGTGCCAGCAGCCGACGGACAGGGGTGAACCACGAGCAGTACTTC
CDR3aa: CASSRRTGVNHEQYF

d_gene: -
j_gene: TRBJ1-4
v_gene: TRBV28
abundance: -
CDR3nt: TGTGCCAGCAAAGTAGCCGGATGGGAAAAACTGTTTTTT
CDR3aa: CASKVAGWEKLFF

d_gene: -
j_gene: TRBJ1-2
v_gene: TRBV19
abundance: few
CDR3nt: TGTGCCAGTAGTAAGGCCCCCAGGGATTACGGCTACACCTTC
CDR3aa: CASSKAPRDYGYTF

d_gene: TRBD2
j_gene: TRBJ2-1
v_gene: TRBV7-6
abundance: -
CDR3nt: TGTGCCAGCAGCTTAGGCGGGGGGGTCTCCTACAATGAGCAGTTCTTC
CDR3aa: CASSLGGGVSYNEQFF

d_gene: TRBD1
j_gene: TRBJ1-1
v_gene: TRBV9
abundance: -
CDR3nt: TGTGCCAGCAGCGGGACAGGGGGCACTGAAGCTTTCTTT
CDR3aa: CASSGTGGTEAFF

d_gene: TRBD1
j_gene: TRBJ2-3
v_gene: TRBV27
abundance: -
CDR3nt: TGTGCCAGCGGACCTTGGGACAGAAGGGGAGATACGCAGTATTTT
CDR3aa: CASGPWDRRGDTQYF

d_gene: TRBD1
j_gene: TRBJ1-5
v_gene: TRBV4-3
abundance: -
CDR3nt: TGCGCCAGCAGCCATGGACAGGGAGGCAATCAGCCCCAGCATTTT
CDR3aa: CASSHGQGGNQPQHF

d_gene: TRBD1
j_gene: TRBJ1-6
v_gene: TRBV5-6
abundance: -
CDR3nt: TGTGCCAGCAGCCCGGGACAGGGAAGCTATAATTCACCCCTCCACTTT
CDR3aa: CASSPGQGSYNSPLHF

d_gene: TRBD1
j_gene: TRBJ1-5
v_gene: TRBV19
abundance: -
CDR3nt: TGTGCCAGTAGCTCCGCAGGACAGGGTTACAATCAGCCCCAGCATTTT
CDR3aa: CASSSAGQGYNQPQHF

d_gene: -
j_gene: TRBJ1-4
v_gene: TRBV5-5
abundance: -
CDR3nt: TGTGCCAGCAGCTCCGTCGGTGGAAAACTGTTTTTT
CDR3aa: CASSSVGGKLFF

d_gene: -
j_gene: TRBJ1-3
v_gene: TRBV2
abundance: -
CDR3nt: TGTGCCAGCTCGTTCGGGCGGGGTATAAACACCATATATTTT
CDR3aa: CASSFGRGINTIYF

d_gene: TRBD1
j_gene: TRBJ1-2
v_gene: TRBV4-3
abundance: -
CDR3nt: TGCGCCAGCAGCCAAGATCGACCAGGGGGCTTTAAGTATGGCTACACCTTC
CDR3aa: CASSQDRPGGFKYGYTF

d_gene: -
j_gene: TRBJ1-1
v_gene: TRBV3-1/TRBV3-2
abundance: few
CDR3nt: TGTGCCAGCAGTCATCAAACAGCTTACACTGAAGCTTTCTTT
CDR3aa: CASSHQTAYTEAFF

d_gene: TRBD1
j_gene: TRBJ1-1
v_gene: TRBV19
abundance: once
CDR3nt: TGTGCCAGTAGTAGGTTTGCCAGGGGGTCGGTGGGTGGCACTGAAGCTTTCTTT
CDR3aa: CASSRFARGSVGGTEAFF

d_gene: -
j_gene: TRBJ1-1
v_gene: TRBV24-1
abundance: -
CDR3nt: TGTGCCACCAGTGATTCCCCCCTCCAGACGGTAAGCCTCGGGGTGAACACTGAAGCTTTCTTT
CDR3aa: CATSDSPLQTVSLGVNTEAFF

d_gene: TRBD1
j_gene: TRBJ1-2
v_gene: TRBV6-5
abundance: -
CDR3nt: TGTGCCAGCAAGCTGGGGACAGGAGAGAACTATGGCTACACCTTC
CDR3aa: CASKLGTGENYGYTF

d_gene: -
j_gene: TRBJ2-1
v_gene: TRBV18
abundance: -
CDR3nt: TGTGCCAGCTCACCATACGGCGGGGGCTCCACCTACAATGAGCAGTTCTTC
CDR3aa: CASSPYGGGSTYNEQFF

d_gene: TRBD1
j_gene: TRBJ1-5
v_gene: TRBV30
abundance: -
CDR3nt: TGTGCCTGGAGTCGAGGACAGGTCAATCAGCCCCAGCATTTT
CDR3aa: CAWSRGQVNQPQHF

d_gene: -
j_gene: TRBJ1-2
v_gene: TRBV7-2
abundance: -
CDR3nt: TGTGCCAGCAGCAAAGACAGTTACTATGGCTACACCTTC
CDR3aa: CASSKDSYYGYTF

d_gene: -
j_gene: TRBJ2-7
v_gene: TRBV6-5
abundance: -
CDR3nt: TGTGCCAGCAGTTACGGCCACGAGCAGTACTTC
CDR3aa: CASSYGHEQYF

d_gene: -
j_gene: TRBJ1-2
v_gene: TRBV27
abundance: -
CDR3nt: TGTGCCAGCAGTTCCCCATACAGGGACTATGGCTACACCTTC
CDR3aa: CASSSPYRDYGYTF

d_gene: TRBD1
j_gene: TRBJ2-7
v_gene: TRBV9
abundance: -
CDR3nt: TGTGCCAGCAGCGCAACATCAGGGGGCCACGAGCAGTACTTC
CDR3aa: CASSATSGGHEQYF

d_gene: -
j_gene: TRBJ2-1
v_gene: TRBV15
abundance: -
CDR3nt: TGTGCCACCAGCAGGGGGGCCAACAATGAGCAGTTCTTC
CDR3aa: CATSRGANNEQFF

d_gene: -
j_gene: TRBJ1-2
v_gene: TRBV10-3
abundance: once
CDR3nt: TGTGCCATCAGTGAAGGCAGACTTTCTAACTATGGCTACACCTTC
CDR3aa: CAISEGRLSNYGYTF

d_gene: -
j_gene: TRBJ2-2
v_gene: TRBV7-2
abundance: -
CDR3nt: TGTGCCAGCAGCCCACAGGGAAACGGGGAGCTGTTTTTT
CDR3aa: CASSPQGNGELFF

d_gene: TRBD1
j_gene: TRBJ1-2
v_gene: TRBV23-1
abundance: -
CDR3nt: TGCGCCAGCAGTCGATCCGCCTCCGGGACAGGGAGGGATGGCTACACCTTC
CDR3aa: CASSRSASGTGRDGYTF

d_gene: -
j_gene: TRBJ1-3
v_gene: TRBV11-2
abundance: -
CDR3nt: TGTGCCAGCAGCTTAGAAGGGACGACAGGCCACACCATATATTTT
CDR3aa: CASSLEGTTGHTIYF

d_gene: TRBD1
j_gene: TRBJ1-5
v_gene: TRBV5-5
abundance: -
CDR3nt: TGTGCCAGCAGCTTGAAACAGGGGAATCAGCCCCAGCATTTT
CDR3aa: CASSLKQGNQPQHF

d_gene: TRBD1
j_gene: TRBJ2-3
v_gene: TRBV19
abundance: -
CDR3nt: TGTGCCAGTAGTATAGACGGGGGACAGGGGGCTACAGATACGCAGTATTTT
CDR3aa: CASSIDGGQGATDTQYF

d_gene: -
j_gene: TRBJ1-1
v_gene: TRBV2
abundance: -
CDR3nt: TGTGCCAGCAGCCCCGACACGAACACTGAAGCTTTCTTT
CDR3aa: CASSPDTNTEAFF

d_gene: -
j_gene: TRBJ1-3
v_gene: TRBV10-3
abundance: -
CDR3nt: TGTGCCATCAGTGAACGGGAGGGTGGAAACACCATATATTTT
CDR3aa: CAISEREGGNTIYF

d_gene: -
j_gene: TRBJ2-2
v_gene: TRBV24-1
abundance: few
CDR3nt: TGTGCCACCAGTGATTCCGGGACAAGTACCGGGGAGCTGTTTTTT
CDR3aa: CATSDSGTSTGELFF

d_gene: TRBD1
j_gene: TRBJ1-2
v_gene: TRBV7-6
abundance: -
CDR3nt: TGTGCCAGCAGCCCGGGACAGGGAAGAAACTCGGGCTACACCTTC
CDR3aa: CASSPGQGRNSGYTF

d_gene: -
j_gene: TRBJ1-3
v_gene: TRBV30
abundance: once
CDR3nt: TGTGCCCACTCTGGTACTGAATCTGGAAACACCATATATTTT
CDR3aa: CAHSGTESGNTIYF

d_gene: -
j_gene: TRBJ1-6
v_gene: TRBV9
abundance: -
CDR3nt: TGTGCCAGCAGCGCCGAATGGGGCAGGAATTCACCCCTCCACTTT
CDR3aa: CASSAEWGRNSPLHF

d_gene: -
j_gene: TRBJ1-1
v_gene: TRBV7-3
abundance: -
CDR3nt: TGTGCCAGCAGTCAACAGGGTAAAGCCGGGGACACTGAAGCTTTCTTT
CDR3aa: CASSQQGKAGDTEAFF

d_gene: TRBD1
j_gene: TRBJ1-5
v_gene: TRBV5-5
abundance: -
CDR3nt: TGTGCCAGCAGCCAGGGACAGGGAGGCAATCAGCCCCAGCATTTT
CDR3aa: CASSQGQGGNQPQHF

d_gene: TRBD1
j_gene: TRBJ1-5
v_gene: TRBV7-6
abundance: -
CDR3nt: TGTGCCAGCAGCGCCGGGACAGGGGGCAATCAGCCCCAGCATTTT
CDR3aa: CASSAGTGGNQPQHF

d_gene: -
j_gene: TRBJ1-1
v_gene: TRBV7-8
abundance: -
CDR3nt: TGTGCCAGCAGCTTTTCTGGGGGGGACACTGAAGCTTTCTTT
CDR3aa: CASSFSGGDTEAFF

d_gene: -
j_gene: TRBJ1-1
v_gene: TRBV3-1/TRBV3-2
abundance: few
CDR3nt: TGTGCCAGCAAGTTTGGGGGCGTAGCTGAAGCTTTCTTT
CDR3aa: CASKFGGVAEAFF

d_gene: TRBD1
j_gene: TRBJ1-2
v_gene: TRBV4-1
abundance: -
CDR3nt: TGCGCCAGCAGCCAAATAAGGACAGGGTCTAACTATGGCTACACCTTC
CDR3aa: CASSQIRTGSNYGYTF